Shown below are 8 T cell receptor beta chains from a single sample sequenced in a study of cytomegalovirus exposure and HLA in healthy donors. A multiplex PCR was run with 60 Vbeta primers and 13 Jbeta primers. Sequenced by immunoSEQ multiplex PCR; TCRdb stores in-frame clones only, minus some. This listing includes 90,000 to 150,000 clones. What was sequenced was PBMCs. The receptors here all came from a man between 18 and 35 years old in good health and CMV-seronegative.

The V and J genes are TRBV27 and TRBJ2-2; 8 bases are shared with TRBD1. Germline loops: CDR1 MNHEY, CDR2 SMNVEV (reference sequence). This CDR3 is 14 amino acids long. With V trimmed by 6 bases and J by 4 bases, 4 bases remained unmatched. The CDR3 sequence is CASSRDRITGELFF. The DNA of the CDR3 is TGTGCCAGCAGCCGGGACAGGATCACCGGGGAGCTGTTTTTT.

The chain joins TRBV15 to TRBJ2-2, with D unclear. V was trimmed by 1 base and J by 1 base, leaving 7 bases between them. Germline V gives CDR1 LNHNV, CDR2 YYDKDF (reference sequence). This CDR3 region has 15 residues. The CDR3 region has the DNA TGTGCCACCAGCAGAGTCAGCGTGAACACCGGGGAGCTGTTTTTT. Translated, it gives CATSRVSVNTGELFF.

The V call is TRBV19, the J call TRBJ1-5; TRBD1 might be the D (6 bases). The CDR3 has 15 residues. The V end was cut by 8 bases, the J end by 3 bases, with 17 bases between. Germline CDR1 LNHDA, CDR2 SQIVND (reference sequence). CDR3: CASALAGEDNQPQHF. The CDR3 region has the DNA TGTGCCAGTGCCCTCGCAGGGGAAGACAATCAGCCCCAGCATTTT.

The chain has TRBV9 and TRBJ2-7, with D possibly being TRBD2 (5 bases). Trimming left V 0 bases short and J 3 bases short, with 13 bases between. CDR1 SGDLS and CDR2 YYNGEE come from the germline V gene. There are 15 residues in the CDR3. CDR3 amino acids: CASSVDASRGYEQYF. The CDR3, as DNA: TGTGCCAGCAGCGTAGACGCTAGCAGAGGCTACGAGCAGTACTTC.

This chain connects TRBV15 to TRBJ1-5; D remains unclear. Trimming removed 0 bases from V and 9 bases from J, with 15 bases in between. From germline, CDR1 is LNHNV and CDR2 YYDKDF (reference sequence). The CDR3 is 15 amino acids. CDR3 DNA: TGTGCCACCAGCAGAGAACCGACACAAGATCGGCCCCAGCATTTT. Translation gives CATSREPTQDRPQHF.

The chain links TRBV5-1 to TRBJ1-3; maybe TRBD1 (6 bases). The V end lost 0 bases, the J end lost 0 bases, and 13 bases lay between the germline ends. The germline V gene has CDR1 SGHRS and CDR2 YFSETQ. This CDR3 contains 17 residues. The CDR3 protein is CASSLGWQGLSGNTIYF. CDR3 sequence (DNA): TGCGCCAGCAGCTTGGGATGGCAGGGGCTCTCTGGAAACACCATATATTTT. Complete variable domain (other parts from reference TRBV5-1 and TRBJ1-3): KAGVTQTPRYLIKTRGQQVTLSCSPISGHRSVSWYQQTPGQGLQFLFEYFSETQRNKGNFPGRFSGRQFSNSRSEMNVSTLELGDSALYLCASSLGWQGLSGNTIYFGEGSWLTVV.

The V call is TRBV28, the J call TRBJ2-7, with TRBD1 identical over 7 bases. The CDR3 totals 15 residues. V lost 7 bases to trimming and J lost 2 bases; unmatched junction nucleotides: 11. Germline-derived CDR1 and CDR2 are MDHEN and SYDVKM. The DNA for the CDR3 is TGTGCCAGCACCCTCCCCGGGACAGCCCCCTACGAGCAGTACTTC. As protein: CASTLPGTAPYEQYF. Using reference TRBV28 and TRBJ2-7 for the parts outside the CDR3, the full variable domain is DVKVTQSSRYLVKRTGEKVFLECVQDMDHENMFWYRQDPGLGLRLIYFSYDVKMKEKGDIPEGYSVSREKKERFSLILESASTNQTSMYLCASTLPGTAPYEQYFGPGTRLTVT.

The chain has TRBV27 and TRBJ1-1, with D maybe TRBD1 (6 bases). CDR1 is MNHEY, CDR2 SMNVEV, per germline (reference sequence). This CDR3 is built from 14 residues. The V end was cut by 5 bases, the J end by 0 bases, with 10 bases between. In nucleotides, the CDR3 is TGTGCCAGCAGTGCGGACAGATTGAACACTGAAGCTTTCTTT. Its translation: CASSADRLNTEAFF.